This T cell receptor beta chain was identified during a study of tumor-infiltrating lymphocytes in glioblastoma multiforme. Notes on this clonotype: Its antigen is not known.

General study findings and limits: No surface-marker sorting into functional T cell subtypes was done.

CDR1 SGHAT and CDR2 FQNNGV come from the germline V gene. The CDR3 contains 12 residues. Trimming shortened V by 8 bases and J by 3 bases, and 11 bases separated the two germline ends. TCR beta libraries were built from RNA through three nested multiplex PCR rounds using modified ARM-PCR. Unique molecular identifiers were not described for the libraries. TCRdb re-called the multiplex PCR reads through MiXCR, storing one row per CDR3 protein. This table has some 10,000 distinct CDR3 sequences, roughly 70% appearing once. The sequence was collected from a male donor with glioblastoma. The chain joins TRBV11-2 to TRBJ2-7, with a tentative D call TRBD1 (6 bases). What was sequenced was brain tumor tissue. The DNA for the CDR3 is TGTGCCAGCGGCACAGGGTTCTACGAGCAGTACTTC. Its translation is CASGTGFYEQYF.